The source of this T cell receptor beta chain is a study of T cell repertoires in cytomegalovirus infection. At the level of the study: CMV infection and matching HLA type were both indicated by public TCR beta signatures.

Study-wide findings and caveats: The ex vivo response was dominated by HLA-C-restricted CMV-specific TCR beta clonotypes. Cumulative frequency of public TCR beta families picked out carriers of CMV plus the relevant HLA.

The germline gives CDR1 MNHEY, CDR2 SVGEGT. The CDR3 sequence is 17 residues long. V lost 3 bases and J 7 bases, leaving 24 bases between the germline ends. Comment on this clonotype: As yet, its antigen is unknown. This clone may be a read error of a much larger clone one base away. As the CDR3 is not closed by the conserved phenylalanine or tryptophan, this likely results from a read error.

One entry per CDR3 protein, called by TCRdb with MiXCR from the reads. The sample carries around 300,000 distinct CDR3 sequences, more than 8% recorded once. This chain connects TRBV6-2 or TRBV6-3 to TRBJ2-5; no clear D. Material: PBMCs. The clonotype was recovered from a human donor in good health (CMV status not recorded). Some clones in this sample may be carry-over from other donors' samples. CDR3 protein: CASSYSRRTPPKWTQYL. The CDR3 DNA follows: TGTGCCAGCAGTTATAGTCGGCGGACCCCGCCAAAATGGACCCAGTACTTG.